A single sample gave rise to the 18 T cell receptor beta chains below, sequenced in a study of blood T cell repertoires in COVID-19. Sequenced by immunoSEQ multiplex PCR; TCRdb stores in-frame clones only, minus some. Found here are approximately 94,000 clones, 70% to 90% of them singletons; the top ten hold roughly 13%. Sequenced: peripheral blood. These receptors all stem from a man aged 45-65 years with active or convalescent COVID-19.

The chain links TRBV2 to TRBJ2-2, with 9 bases aligning to TRBD2. Germline values: CDR1 SNHLY, CDR2 FYNNEI. The CDR3 totals 14 residues. The J segment lost 7 bases and the V segment lost 7 bases, leaving 7 bases of the junction unmatched. CDR3 coding DNA: TGTGCCAGCACCCTAGGCGGGAGGGTCGGGGAGCTGTTTTTT. This translates into CASTLGGRVGELFF.

The chain combines TRBV24-1 with TRBJ1-1; TRBD1 matches at 8 bases. Per germline, CDR1 KGHDR and CDR2 SFDVKD. The CDR3 is made up of 13 amino acids. Trimming cost V 4 bases and J 7 bases; bases outside gene matches: 4. The CDR3 protein is CATSDPGQGEAFF. CDR3 nucleotide sequence: TGTGCCACCAGTGACCCTGGACAGGGTGAAGCTTTCTTT.

This chain links TRBV6-1 with TRBJ1-3; D remains unclear. The CDR3 is 16 residues long. V dropped 2 bases and J dropped 0 bases, with 11 bases sitting between them. CDR1 and CDR2 from the germline V gene are MNHNS and SASEGT. This CDR3 reads CASSEFFAASGNTIYF. Here the CDR3 DNA reads TGTGCCAGCAGTGAATTTTTTGCGGCCTCTGGAAACACCATATATTTT.

The chain couples TRBV5-5 to TRBJ1-5; 10 bases match TRBD1. V lost 0 bases to trimming and J lost 15 bases; unmatched junction nucleotides: 12. In germline, CDR1 is SGHKS, CDR2 YYEKEE (reference sequence). CDR3 length: 15 residues. CDR3 in amino acids: CASSLGGTGADYAHF. The CDR3 DNA reads TGTGCCAGCAGCTTGGGAGGGACAGGGGCCGATTACGCGCATTTT.

The V call is TRBV5-4, the J call TRBJ2-7; the match to TRBD2 covers 8 bases. This CDR3 has 15 residues. CDR1 and CDR2 (germline): SGHNT, YYREEE (reference sequence). Germline trimming cut 4 bases from V and 5 bases from J; bases unmatched to any gene: 11. The DNA for the CDR3 is TGTGCCAGCAGCCCCCGAGCGGGAGTAATCCACGAGCAGTACTTC. Its translation: CASSPRAGVIHEQYF. Using reference TRBV5-4 and TRBJ2-7 for the parts outside the CDR3, the full variable domain is ETGVTQSPTHLIKTRGQQVTLRCSSQSGHNTVSWYQQALGQGPQFIFQYYREEENGRGNFPPRFSGLQFPNYSSELNVNALELDDSALYLCASSPRAGVIHEQYFGPGTRLTVT.

This clone was seen once. V and J are TRBV20-1 and TRBJ1-1; D remains ambiguous. V lost 6 bases and J lost 3, with 5 bases in between. The CDR3 spans 10 residues. Looked up from germline, CDR1 is DFQATT and CDR2 is SNEGSKA (reference sequence). The CDR3 loop is CSANYTEAFF. CDR3 coding DNA: TGCAGTGCCAACTACACTGAAGCTTTCTTT.

The rearrangement uses TRBV3-1 (or the pseudogene TRBV3-2) and TRBJ1-2; 9 nucleotides line up with TRBD1. CDR3 length equals 15 residues. Unmatched junction bases numbered 8, after V lost 2 bases and J lost 7 bases. CDR1 is LGHDT and CDR2 is YNNKEL in the germline V gene (reference sequence). CDR3 bases: TGTGCCAGCAGCCAAAAGACAGGGGGTTTCGGTGGCTACACCTTC. Protein: CASSQKTGGFGGYTF.

The chain has TRBV5-1 and TRBJ2-7; D is possibly TRBD2 (6 bases). V was cut by 0 bases and J by 5 bases, with 15 bases left in between. CDR1 and CDR2 (germline): SGHRS, YFSETQ. This CDR3 region has 15 residues. CDR3 sequence (DNA): TGCGCCAGCAGCTTGGTAGCTAGCGAAGTAAACGAGCAGTACTTC. It codes for CASSLVASEVNEQYF.

This chain connects TRBV28 to TRBJ2-3, with D possibly TRBD2 on 7 matching bases. V lost 4 bases, J lost 2 bases, and 10 bases lay in between. The CDR3 spans 14 residues. Germline V gene data show CDR1 as MDHEN and CDR2 as SYDVKM. The CDR3 DNA reads TGTGCCAGCAGTTGGGGGGGGGCCACAGATACGCAGTATTTT. The encoded protein is CASSWGGATDTQYF.

The genes are TRBV4-1 and TRBJ1-5, with 7 bases identical to TRBD1. Germline V lookup: CDR1 MGHRA, CDR2 YSYEKL. Unmatched junction bases numbered 10, after V lost 2 bases and J lost 6 bases. The CDR3 covers 16 residues. CDR3 DNA: TGCGCCAGCAGCCAACTACAGGGGCCCGAAGGTCAGCCCCAGCATTTT. It specifies CASSQLQGPEGQPQHF.

V and J are TRBV5-4 and TRBJ1-1; 9 bases line up with TRBD1. The CDR3 totals 15 residues. J was trimmed by 0 bases and V by 4 bases; bases with no gene match: 4. The germline V gene has CDR1 SGHNT and CDR2 YYREEE (reference sequence). The CDR3 spells CASSTWTGVNTEAFF. The DNA of the CDR3 is TGTGCCAGCAGCACCTGGACAGGGGTGAACACTGAAGCTTTCTTT.

The rearrangement uses TRBV18 and TRBJ2-1; 8 positions match TRBD2. In germline, CDR1 is KGHSH, CDR2 LQKENI. This CDR3 is built from 13 residues. The V segment lost 4 bases and the J segment 9 bases; nucleotides outside the gene matches: 5. CDR3 DNA: TGTGCCAGCTCACGGGATAGCGGGGTTGAGCAGTTCTTC. Amino acids: CASSRDSGVEQFF.

The V and J genes are TRBV24-1 and TRBJ2-2; 8 nucleotides match TRBD2. V lost 7 bases, J lost 4 bases, and 7 bases stayed unmatched. The germline V gene has CDR1 KGHDR and CDR2 SFDVKD. The CDR3 consists of 15 residues. CDR3 region: CATSKGLAGTGELFF. The CDR3 DNA sequence: TGTGCCACCAGCAAAGGCCTAGCGGGCACCGGGGAGCTGTTTTTT.

The chain carries TRBV5-1 and TRBJ2-7; 7 positions match TRBD1. Germline CDR1 SGHRS, CDR2 YFSETQ. This CDR3 contains 14 residues. With 1 base clipped from V and 5 bases from J, the junction kept 6 bases outside the gene matches. The CDR3 loop is CASSLNEGGHEQYF. DNA for the CDR3: TGCGCCAGCAGCTTGAATGAAGGGGGCCACGAGCAGTACTTC.

V and J are TRBV29-1 and TRBJ2-5, with TRBD1 matching 7 bases. Trimming removed 7 bases from V and 2 bases from J; junction bases left unmatched: 4. Looked up from germline, CDR1 is SQVTM and CDR2 is ANQGSEA. CDR3 length: 12 residues. CDR3 sequence: CSGTGGQETQYF. As DNA, the CDR3 is TGCAGCGGGACAGGTGGGCAAGAGACCCAGTACTTC.

The CDR3, as DNA: TGCAGCGTAGCGCCAATGGCCGTCGGAAACACCATATATTTT. This gives the protein CSVAPMAVGNTIYF. The chain employs TRBV29-1 and TRBJ1-3; D gene uncertain. CDR3 length: 14 residues. The V end was cut by 6 bases, the J end by 4 bases, with 16 bases between. Germline values: CDR1 SQVTM, CDR2 ANQGSEA.

The gene calls are TRBV2 and TRBJ1-5; a weak D match, TRBD1 (6 bases). CDR1 and CDR2 from the germline V gene are SNHLY and FYNNEI. The CDR3 spans 12 residues. V was cut by 9 bases and J by 6 bases, with 12 bases left in between. CDR3 protein: CASQQGGQPQHF. The CDR3 bases are TGTGCCAGTCAACAGGGCGGTCAGCCCCAGCATTTT.

The chain joins TRBV5-4 to TRBJ2-5; no clear D gene. V was clipped by 4 bases and J by 4 bases, with 11 bases between them. Looked up from germline, CDR1 is SGHNT and CDR2 is YYREEE (reference sequence). The CDR3 has 13 amino acids. For the CDR3, the DNA is TGTGCCAGCAGCCCGGGTTACCCAGAGACCCAGTACTTC. Encoded protein: CASSPGYPETQYF.